The sequence of this TCR beta chain was determined in a study of neurological immune-mediated disorders. Study-wide findings and caveats: Falling below healthy controls, multiple sclerosis showed the least TCR clonal expansion, while HTLV-1-associated myelopathy showed the most.

This clonotype was counted many times. Its specificity is unknown. TCRdb itself ran the 5' RACE reads through MiXCR, one entry per CDR3 protein. This table has about 36,000 distinct CDR3 sequences, 11% appearing once. Sample time point: technical triplicate 1. Trimming left V 3 bases short and J 4 bases short, with 23 bases between. CDR1 SGHDT and CDR2 YYEEEE come from the germline V gene. This CDR3 has 19 amino acids. This clonotype was sampled from a man aged 55-75 years with HTLV-1-associated myelopathy (HAM/TSP). The chain uses TRBV5-6 and TRBJ2-6; tentative D call: TRBD1 (5 bases). The sample taken for sequencing was PBMCs. CDR3 sequence reads: CASSWLGRAASLGANVLTF. The DNA of the CDR3 is TGTGCCAGCAGCTGGCTCGGCAGGGCAGCCTCTCTGGGGGCCAACGTCCTGACTTTC.